Listed here is a single T cell receptor (beta chain). Its antigen is currently unknown. This sample was included in a study of blood T cells in healthy people across ages. Study findings and constraints: Unsorted PBMCs prevented conclusive naive versus antigen-experienced comparison.

The second PCR ran roughly 6 to 11 cycles with a sample-barcoded 5' primer and J-beta primers. Samples each returned at least 2.5 million CDR3-containing paired-end reads. TCRdb reprocessed the 5' RACE reads with MiXCR, giving one entry per CDR3 protein. The data hold about 640,000 distinct CDR3 sequences, with around three fifths observed a single time. Drawing of peripheral blood yielded 7.5 to 10 milliliters from each donor. Each sample had at least 6.5 million PBMCs isolated. Trimming shortened V by 1 base and J by 0 bases, and 8 bases separated the two germline ends. CDR3 length: 15 amino acids. The germline gives CDR1 SGHTA, CDR2 FQGNSA.

This chain joins TRBV7-2 and TRBJ2-3, with D possibly matching TRBD2 (6 bases). Source material: blood. This TCR was sampled from a man aged 55 to 70 in good health. CDR3 residues: CASSLEEGSTDTQYF. CDR3 DNA: TGTGCCAGCAGCTTAGAGGAGGGTAGCACAGATACGCAGTATTTT.